This T cell receptor (beta chain) was identified in a study of sequential checkpoint blockade in melanoma. Overall study: Arm A got nivolumab then ipilimumab; arm B the reverse, 1:1. Each arm's sequence ended with maintenance nivolumab.

This sample's treatment: randomized to nivolumab then ipilimumab (arm A) or the reverse (arm B). No patient had prior DNA-damaging chemotherapy. Live CD3+CD8+ CD19− CD56− cells were sorted from PBMCs. Clones were sequenced by immunoSEQ multiplex PCR, and TCRdb holds only the in-frame ones, with some missing. Of 20,000 to 25,000 clones detected, 75% to 90% appear once; the ten largest clones hold around 27%. Trimming cost V 7 bases and J 6 bases, with 25 bases left between them. The CDR3 runs 17 residues. Germline V gene sequence: CDR1 KGHSY, CDR2 FQNENV. The receptor's source is a human donor with melanoma. This sample comprised CD8+ T cells sorted from blood (inferred from file names), obtained from a patient given nivolumab and ipilimumab in sequence. The rearrangement joins TRBV16 to TRBJ1-5; D is perhaps TRBD1 (5 bases). The CDR3 DNA follows: TGTGCCAGCACCTCCAACCTCCTCCAGGGTTTGGTTCAGCCCCAGCATTTT. Protein: CASTSNLLQGLVQPQHF.